These T cell receptor beta chains were read from a single sample in a study of cytomegalovirus exposure and HLA in healthy donors. Clones were read by immunoSEQ multiplex PCR, and TCRdb kept only the in-frame ones, dropping some. The sample lists about 140,000 clones; around 77% were seen once. Sequenced input: PBMCs. Receptors originate from a man younger than 40 in good health. CDR3s include the opening cysteine and the closing phenylalanine or tryptophan. The D gene is left open where the match is weak. The size field is filled for only some rows; it gives once, few, many or a size class.

>NA|TRBJ2-7|13|TRBV9|NA
TGTGCCAGCAGCGTTGGGGGGGGCGGCGAGCAGTACTTC
CASSVGGGGEQYF
>TRBD2|TRBJ2-2|15|TRBV5-1|NA
TGCGCCAGCAGCCCTACTAGCGGGAGGGCCCTGGAGCTGTTTTTT
CASSPTSGRALELFF
>TRBD2|TRBJ2-7|17|TRBV4-3|NA
TGCGCCAGCAGCCAAGAGGATGGGACTACCGAAAGCTACGAGCAGTACTTC
CASSQEDGTTESYEQYF
>TRBD1|TRBJ2-5|16|TRBV7-3|NA
TGTGCCAGCAGCTTAACCGGGACAGGGGGCCGTGAGACCCAGTACTTC
CASSLTGTGGRETQYF
>TRBD2|TRBJ2-7|15|TRBV27|NA
TGTGCCAGCAGTTTTGGCGGGAGTGGCACCTACGAGCAGTACTTC
CASSFGGSGTYEQYF
>NA|TRBJ1-2|16|TRBV4-3|NA
TGCGCCAGCAGCCCCAAGGGAGGCCCCTTTTTTTATGGCTACACCTTC
CASSPKGGPFFYGYTF
>NA|TRBJ2-3|13|TRBV7-6|NA
TGTGCCAGCAGCTTAACAACCAAGGATACGCAGTATTTT
CASSLTTKDTQYF
>NA|TRBJ2-7|15|TRBV5-5|NA
TGTGCCAGCAGCTGGTCGTGGGGGGAAAATTACGAGCAGTACTTC
CASSWSWGENYEQYF
>NA|TRBJ1-4|15|TRBV30|NA
TGTGCCTGGAGTGACACGACAGAAACTAATGAAAAACTGTTTTTT
CAWSDTTETNEKLFF
>TRBD1|TRBJ2-1|14|TRBV4-1|NA
TGCGCCAGCAAGGGACAGGGGCAATGGGCTGAGCAGTTCTTC
CASKGQGQWAEQFF
>NA|TRBJ2-3|12|TRBV7-2|NA
TGTGCCAGCAGCTTAATGTCTGATACGCAGTATTTT
CASSLMSDTQYF
>NA|TRBJ1-2|15|TRBV9|NA
TGTGCCAGCAGCGTAGGGGGGGGAACGGCCTCTGGCTACACCTTC
CASSVGGGTASGYTF
>NA|TRBJ1-1|13|TRBV28|few
TGTGCCAGCAGATACTCGGAGCGCACTGAAGCTTTCTTT
CASRYSERTEAFF
>NA|TRBJ2-1|17|TRBV11-3|NA
TGTGCCAGCAGCTGGCGTAAATGGGCTAGCTCACACAATGAGCAGTTCTTC
CASSWRKWASSHNEQFF
>TRBD2|TRBJ2-1|15|TRBV14|once
TGTGCCAGCTTCCCTAGCGGGAGTGGGTACAATGAGCAGTTCTTC
CASFPSGSGYNEQFF
>NA|TRBJ2-1|13|TRBV11-3|NA
TGTGCCAGCAGCCACCGGGAGACAATGGGGCAGTTCTTC
CASSHRETMGQFF
>TRBD1|TRBJ1-3|14|TRBV7-9|NA
TGTGCCAGCAGCCCTAGGGGGCCTGGAAACACCATATATTTT
CASSPRGPGNTIYF
>TRBD1|TRBJ1-1|13|TRBV10-3|few
TGTGCCATCAGTGAGACAGGGGGCACTGAAGCTTTCTTT
CAISETGGTEAFF
>TRBD1|TRBJ1-5|13|TRBV19|NA
TGTGCCAGTAGTACCGGGACAGCAAAGCCCCAGCATTTT
CASSTGTAKPQHF
>TRBD2|TRBJ2-1|13|TRBV5-5|NA
TGTGCCAGCCGGGCTAGCGGATATGGTGAGCAGTTCTTC
CASRASGYGEQFF
>NA|TRBJ2-5|13|TRBV7-2|NA
TGTGCCAGCAGCTTCGGGTATCAAGAGACCCAGTACTTC
CASSFGYQETQYF
>NA|TRBJ2-1|13|TRBV19|NA
TGTGCCAGTAGTCTGACAGGTTCCAATGAGCAGTTCTTC
CASSLTGSNEQFF
>TRBD1|TRBJ2-7|15|TRBV7-8|NA
TGTGCCAGCAGCTTAGAAGCAGGGGGAGCCTACGAGCAGTACTTC
CASSLEAGGAYEQYF
>NA|TRBJ1-2|16|TRBV4-1|NA
TGCGCCAGCAGCCAAATAGGTACAGGAACTAACTATGGCTACACCTTC
CASSQIGTGTNYGYTF
>TRBD2|TRBJ2-1|16|TRBV9|NA
TGTGCCAGCAGCGTAGGGGAGGGGACTAGCGCTAGAGAGCAGTTCTTC
CASSVGEGTSAREQFF
>TRBD2|TRBJ2-1|14|TRBV29-1|NA
TGCAGCGTTGAGGCGGGAGGTTTTACTCTTGAGCAGTTCTTC
CSVEAGGFTLEQFF
>NA|TRBJ1-1|13|TRBV7-9|NA
TGTGCCAGCAGCTTACCAGGGAACACTGAAGCTTTCTTT
CASSLPGNTEAFF
>NA|TRBJ2-7|14|TRBV7-9|NA
TGTTCCAGCAGCTTAGTTCACGGTCCCTACGAGCAGTACTTC
CSSSLVHGPYEQYF
>TRBD1|TRBJ2-7|15|TRBV27|NA
TGTGCCAGCAGGGGTGGAGGGACAGGAGTCTACGAGCAGTACTTC
CASRGGGTGVYEQYF
>TRBD2|TRBJ2-3|15|TRBV25-1|NA
TGTGCCAGCAGAGATCGGGGGGGTAGCACAGATACGCAGTATTTT
CASRDRGGSTDTQYF
>NA|TRBJ2-7|19|TRBV10-3|NA
TGTGCCATCAGTGAGACGGCCCTCGGGGAAGCGGGCGGCTCCTACGAGCAGTACTTC
CAISETALGEAGGSYEQYF
>TRBD1|TRBJ2-7|13|TRBV9|NA
TGTGCCAGCAGCGTAGGACAGGGTGGCGAGCAGTACTTC
CASSVGQGGEQYF
>TRBD2|TRBJ2-1|15|TRBV5-1|NA
TGCGCCAGCAGCTCCCTAGCGGGAGGGGGAAATGAGCAGTTCTTC
CASSSLAGGGNEQFF